These 18 T cell receptor beta chains came from one sample sequenced in a study of blood T cells in healthy people across ages. A sample-barcoded 5' primer and a J-beta primer mix were used in a second PCR of roughly 7 to 11 cycles. One entry per CDR3 protein results from TCRdb running MiXCR on the 5' RACE reads. Seen here are nearly 1 million distinct CDR3 sequences, around 54% observed once, and the top ten hold about a fifth. Sequencing was carried out using blood. The receptors here all came from a woman aged 55-70 years in good health.

V is TRBV7-2 and J is TRBJ1-2, with D possibly TRBD1 on 6 matching bases. Trimming removed 3 bases from V and 9 bases from J, with 14 bases in between. This CDR3 contains 13 residues. Germline CDR1 SGHTA, CDR2 FQGNSA. CDR3 protein: CASSLFGGCSYTF. The CDR3 DNA reads as TGTGCCAGCAGCTTGTTTGGGGGCTGCAGCTACACCTTC.

V and J are TRBV7-6 and TRBJ1-1; TRBD1 is a possible D gene (5 bases). Germline V gene data show CDR1 as SGHVS and CDR2 as FNYEAQ. The ends were cut back, 1 base at V and 7 bases at J, with 7 bases in the middle. The CDR3 extends over 12 amino acids. CDR3 DNA: TGTGCCAGCAGCTTAGGGGGCGGTGAAGCTTTCTTT. Translation: CASSLGGGEAFF.

The genes are TRBV15 and TRBJ2-7; D is uncertain. The germline V and J ends were trimmed by 6 bases and 6 bases, with 18 bases remaining between them. Germline V gene data show CDR1 as LNHNV and CDR2 as YYDKDF (reference sequence). The CDR3 is 14 residues long. The DNA for the CDR3 is TGTGCCACCAGAGCCCGGATAACCTTCGGCGAGCAGTACTTC. Its protein is CATRARITFGEQYF.

This clonotype was seen only a few times. The CDR3 spells CATSRAKGLDSYEQYF. CDR3 DNA: TGTGCCACCAGCAGAGCTAAGGGACTAGACTCCTACGAGCAGTACTTC. The chain has TRBV15 and TRBJ2-7, with 8 bases lining up with TRBD2. With 1 base clipped from V and 0 bases from J, the junction kept 5 bases outside the gene matches. Per germline, CDR1 LNHNV and CDR2 YYDKDF (reference sequence). The CDR3 extends over 16 amino acids.

The chain uses TRBV20-1 and TRBJ2-7, with 9 positions matching TRBD1. After removal of 6 bases from V and 3 bases from J, the junction contained 12 bases not matched to a gene. The CDR3 is 15 residues long. Germline CDR1 DFQATT, CDR2 SNEGSKA (reference sequence). CDR3: CSAPPGTGKVYEQYF. CDR3 nucleotide sequence: TGCAGTGCCCCCCCCGGGACAGGGAAGGTCTACGAGCAGTACTTC.

This clonotype was detected only a few times. The genes are TRBV7-9 and TRBJ2-5, with D perhaps TRBD1 (5 bases). Trimming cost V 5 bases and J 2 bases, with 15 bases left between them. The CDR3 length is 15 residues. The germline V gene has CDR1 SEHNR and CDR2 FQNEAQ (reference sequence). The CDR3 loop is CASSTSGLPQETQYF. CDR3 DNA: TGTGCCAGCAGCACGTCAGGGTTGCCTCAAGAGACCCAGTACTTC.

In its sample, this clonotype was seen a few times. This chain joins TRBV29-1 and TRBJ1-5; weak D call: TRBD1 (5 bases). CDR1 is SQVTM and CDR2 is ANQGSEA in the germline V gene. The ends were cut back, 4 bases at V and 5 bases at J, with 15 bases in the middle. The CDR3 consists of 14 residues. The CDR3 DNA follows: TGCAGCGTTGTAGCCAGGGTCTATGATCAGCCCCAGCATTTT. It codes for CSVVARVYDQPQHF.

This sequence joins TRBV5-1 and TRBJ2-7; no reliable D call. Per the germline V gene, CDR1 is SGHRS and CDR2 is YFSETQ. The CDR3 is 14 amino acids. Trimming shortened V by 0 bases and J by 1 base, and 8 bases separated the two germline ends. The CDR3 reads CASSLVPGSYEQYF. CDR3 in DNA: TGCGCCAGCAGCTTGGTCCCCGGATCCTACGAGCAGTACTTC.

The chain links TRBV20-1 to TRBJ1-5; TRBD1 might be the D (5 bases). CDR1 and CDR2 (germline): DFQATT, SNEGSKA (reference sequence). The CDR3 extends over 13 amino acids. The ends were cut back, 6 bases at V and 1 base at J, with 10 bases in the middle. The CDR3 here is CSAFGGSNQPQHF. CDR3 DNA sequence: TGCAGTGCGTTCGGGGGGAGCAATCAGCCCCAGCATTTT.

This clonotype was detected a few times. The chain couples TRBV7-9 to TRBJ2-3; TRBD2 matches at 9 bases. V gave up 5 bases and J gave up 3 bases; unmatched junction bases: 12. Per germline, CDR1 SEHNR and CDR2 FQNEAQ (reference sequence). The length of the CDR3 is 17 residues. The CDR3 nucleotides are TGTGCCAGCAGCCCCCGGGGAAGCGGGAGGAATACAGATACGCAGTATTTT. Protein product: CASSPRGSGRNTDTQYF.

The rearrangement joins TRBV20-1 to TRBJ2-7; D is possibly TRBD1 (6 bases). V dropped 3 bases and J dropped 1 base, with 10 bases sitting between them. Germline V gene sequence: CDR1 DFQATT, CDR2 SNEGSKA (reference sequence). The CDR3 contains 13 residues. The CDR3, as DNA: TGCAGTGCTAGGAGGGACACATCCTACGAGCAGTACTTC. Translating it yields CSARRDTSYEQYF.

Remarks on this clonotype: An end of the junction differs from the germline gene, which may be a read error. This rearrangement joins TRBV4-2 to TRBJ2-4; tentatively, D is TRBD2 (5 bases). The CDR3 is 15 amino acids. CDR1 is LGHNA and CDR2 is YNFKEQ in the germline V gene. The CDR3 DNA reads TGTACCAGCAGCCAAGGTTTGGGGAGATTCCAGGAGCAGTACTTC. Translation: CTSSQGLGRFQEQYF.

The rearrangement joins TRBV15 to TRBJ2-7, with D hard to call. Germline V gene data show CDR1 as LNHNV and CDR2 as YYDKDF (reference sequence). This CDR3 has 11 residues. V was clipped by 3 bases and J by 4 bases, with 4 bases between them. The CDR3 coding sequence is TGTGCCACCAGCAGCACTTACGAGCAGTACTTC. It translates to CATSSTYEQYF.

The gene calls are TRBV5-1 and TRBJ2-1, with unresolved D. The length of the CDR3 is 14 residues. Trimming left V 0 bases short and J 7 bases short, with 11 bases between. Germline loops: CDR1 SGHRS, CDR2 YFSETQ. CDR3 loop: CASSLEPVENEQFF. The DNA of the CDR3 is TGCGCCAGCAGCTTGGAGCCAGTTGAGAATGAGCAGTTCTTC. The entire variable domain, with the rest obtained from reference TRBV5-1 and TRBJ2-1, is as follows: KAGVTQTPRYLIKTRGQQVTLSCSPISGHRSVSWYQQTPGQGLQFLFEYFSETQRNKGNFPGRFSGRQFSNSRSEMNVSTLELGDSALYLCASSLEPVENEQFFGPGTRLTVL.

The genes are TRBV29-1 and TRBJ2-5; 11 bases are a match to TRBD2. CDR1 is SQVTM and CDR2 is ANQGSEA in the germline V gene. The CDR3 totals 13 residues. The ends lost 3 bases at V and 5 bases at J; junction bases unmatched: 2. CDR3 coding DNA: TGCAGCGTTGAGACTAGCGGGATGGAGACCCAGTACTTC. This codes for CSVETSGMETQYF.

This clonotype occurred a few times. The V gene is TRBV7-2, the J gene TRBJ2-1; unclear D gene. CDR3 length equals 15 residues. Trimming shortened V by 2 bases and J by 3 bases, and 11 bases separated the two germline ends. Germline values: CDR1 SGHTA, CDR2 FQGNSA. The CDR3 DNA reads TGTGCCAGCAGCTTATTCTACCTCCTCTACAATGAGCAGTTCTTC. The encoded protein is CASSLFYLLYNEQFF.

V usage is TRBV29-1 and J usage is TRBJ1-1; D not certain. V gave up 5 bases and J gave up 3 bases, with 10 bases separating them. The CDR3 extends over 12 amino acids. Germline-derived CDR1 and CDR2 are SQVTM and ANQGSEA. In DNA, the CDR3 is TGCAGCGTTAAAAACCTTTACACTGAAGCTTTCTTT. Translated: CSVKNLYTEAFF.

This clonotype was picked up one time. V usage is TRBV24-1 and J usage is TRBJ2-1, with 9 bases aligning to TRBD2. This CDR3 has 16 amino acids. The trim removed 5 bases at V and 5 bases at J, leaving 9 bases unmatched. Germline V gene lookup returns CDR1 KGHDR and CDR2 SFDVKD. The chain's CDR3 is CATSGGLAGIHNEQFF. In nucleotides, the CDR3 is TGTGCCACCAGTGGGGGGCTAGCGGGAATACACAATGAGCAGTTCTTC.